Given below is one T cell receptor beta chain in context. Profiling relied on immunoSEQ multiplex PCR, and the TCRdb table lists in-frame clones only, not all of them. Among some 120,000 clones listed, roughly four fifths were seen once. The CDR3 extends over 14 amino acids. Trimming left V 1 base short and J 6 bases short, with 10 bases between. Germline V gives CDR1 SGHDN, CDR2 FVKESK. These data originate in a study of radiotherapy plus CTLA-4 blockade in lung cancer. Sequences were derived from peripheral blood, sampled from a patient treated with radiotherapy plus ipilimumab. The gene calls are TRBV14 and TRBJ2-1; D is uncertain. The TCR originated in a human donor with non-small cell lung cancer that progressed on radiotherapy plus ipilimumab. Some clones in this sample may be carry-over from other donors' samples. This CDR3 reads CASSQVNSRNEQFF. The CDR3 DNA follows: TGTGCCAGCAGCCAAGTCAACAGCCGCAATGAGCAGTTCTTC.